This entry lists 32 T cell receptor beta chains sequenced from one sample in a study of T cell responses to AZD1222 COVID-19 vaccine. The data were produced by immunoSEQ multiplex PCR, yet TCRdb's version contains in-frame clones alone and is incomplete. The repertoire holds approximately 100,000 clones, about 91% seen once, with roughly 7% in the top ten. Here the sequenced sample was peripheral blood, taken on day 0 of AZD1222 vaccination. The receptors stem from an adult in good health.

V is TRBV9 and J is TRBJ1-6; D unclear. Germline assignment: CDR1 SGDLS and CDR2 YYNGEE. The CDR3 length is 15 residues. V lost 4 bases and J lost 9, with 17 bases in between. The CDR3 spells CASSPGPGGASPLHF. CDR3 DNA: TGTGCCAGCAGCCCAGGACCCGGAGGTGCTTCACCCCTCCACTTT. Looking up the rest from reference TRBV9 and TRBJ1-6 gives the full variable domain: DSGVTQTPKHLITATGQRVTLRCSPRSGDLSVYWYQQSLDQGLQFLIQYYNGEERAKGNILERFSAQQFPDLHSELNLSSLELGDSALYFCASSPGPGGASPLHFGNGTRLTVT.

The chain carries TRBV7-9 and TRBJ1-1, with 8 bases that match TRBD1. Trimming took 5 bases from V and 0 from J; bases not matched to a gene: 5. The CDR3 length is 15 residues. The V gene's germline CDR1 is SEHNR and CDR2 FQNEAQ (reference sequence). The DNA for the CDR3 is TGTGCCAGCAGCCTGACAGGGGCGCTGAACACTGAAGCTTTCTTT. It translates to CASSLTGALNTEAFF.

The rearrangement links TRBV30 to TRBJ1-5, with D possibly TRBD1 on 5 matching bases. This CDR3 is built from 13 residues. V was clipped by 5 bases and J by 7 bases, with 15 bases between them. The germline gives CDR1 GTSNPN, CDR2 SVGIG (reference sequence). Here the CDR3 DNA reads TGTGCCTGGGCGGCGGGGGGGAGCCAGCCCCAGCATTTT. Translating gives CAWAAGGSQPQHF.

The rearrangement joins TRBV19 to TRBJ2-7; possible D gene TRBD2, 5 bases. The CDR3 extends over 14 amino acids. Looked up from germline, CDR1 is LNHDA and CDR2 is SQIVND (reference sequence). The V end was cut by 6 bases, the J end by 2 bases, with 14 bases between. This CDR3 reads CASRGYEGAYEQYF. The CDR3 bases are TGTGCCAGTAGGGGCTATGAGGGAGCCTACGAGCAGTACTTC.

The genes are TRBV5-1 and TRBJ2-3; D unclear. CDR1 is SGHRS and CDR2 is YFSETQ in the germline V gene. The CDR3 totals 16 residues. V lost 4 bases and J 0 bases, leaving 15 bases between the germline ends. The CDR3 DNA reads TGCGCCAGCAGCCGGCCCCCCAGCGTTAGCACAGATACGCAGTATTTT. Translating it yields CASSRPPSVSTDTQYF.

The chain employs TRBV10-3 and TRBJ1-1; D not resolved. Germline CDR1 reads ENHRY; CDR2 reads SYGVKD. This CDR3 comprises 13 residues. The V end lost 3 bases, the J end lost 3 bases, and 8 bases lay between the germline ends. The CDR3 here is CAISDGEDTEAFF. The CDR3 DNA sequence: TGTGCCATCAGTGATGGGGAGGACACTGAAGCTTTCTTT.

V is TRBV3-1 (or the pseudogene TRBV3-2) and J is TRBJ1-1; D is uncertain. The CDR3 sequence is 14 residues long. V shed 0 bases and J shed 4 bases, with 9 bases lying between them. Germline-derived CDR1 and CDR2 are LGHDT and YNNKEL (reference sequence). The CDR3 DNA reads TGTGCCAGCAGCCAAGACCCGTCCCTCACTGAAGCTTTCTTT. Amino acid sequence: CASSQDPSLTEAFF.

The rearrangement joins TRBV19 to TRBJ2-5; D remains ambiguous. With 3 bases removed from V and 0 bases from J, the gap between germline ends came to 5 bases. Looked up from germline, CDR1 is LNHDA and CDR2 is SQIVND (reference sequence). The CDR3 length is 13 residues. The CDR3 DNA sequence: TGTGCCAGTAGTATCATGTACCAAGAGACCCAGTACTTC. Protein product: CASSIMYQETQYF.

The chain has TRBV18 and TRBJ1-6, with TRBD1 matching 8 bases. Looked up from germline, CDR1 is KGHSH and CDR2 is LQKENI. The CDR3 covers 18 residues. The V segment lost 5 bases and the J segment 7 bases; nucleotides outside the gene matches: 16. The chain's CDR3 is CASSSSGTGIIWNSPLHF. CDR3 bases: TGTGCCAGCTCATCCTCCGGGACAGGAATTATTTGGAATTCACCCCTCCACTTT.

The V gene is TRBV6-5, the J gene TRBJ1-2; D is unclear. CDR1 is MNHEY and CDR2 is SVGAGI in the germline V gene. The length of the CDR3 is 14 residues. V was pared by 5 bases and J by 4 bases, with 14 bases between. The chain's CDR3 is CASSLQQFGYGYTF. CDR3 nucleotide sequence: TGTGCCAGCAGTCTCCAACAATTTGGCTATGGCTACACCTTC.

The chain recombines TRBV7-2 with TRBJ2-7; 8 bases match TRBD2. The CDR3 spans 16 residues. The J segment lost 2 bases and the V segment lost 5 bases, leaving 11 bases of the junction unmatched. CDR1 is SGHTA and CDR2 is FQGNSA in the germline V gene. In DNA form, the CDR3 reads TGTGCCAGCAGCCTCCAAGCGGGAGTGGGGGCCTACGAGCAGTACTTC. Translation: CASSLQAGVGAYEQYF.

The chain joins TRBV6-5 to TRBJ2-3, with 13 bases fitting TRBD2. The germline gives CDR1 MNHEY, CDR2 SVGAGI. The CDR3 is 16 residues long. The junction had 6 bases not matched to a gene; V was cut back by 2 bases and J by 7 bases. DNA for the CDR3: TGTGCCAGCAGTTACGCACTAGCGGGAGGGCCTTATACGCAGTATTTT. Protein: CASSYALAGGPYTQYF.

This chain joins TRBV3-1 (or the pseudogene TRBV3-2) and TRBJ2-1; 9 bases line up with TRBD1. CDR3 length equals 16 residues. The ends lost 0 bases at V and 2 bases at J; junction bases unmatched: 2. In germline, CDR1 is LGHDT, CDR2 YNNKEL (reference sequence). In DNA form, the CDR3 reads TGTGCCAGCAGCCAAGAGTGGGACAGGGCCTACAATGAGCAGTTCTTC. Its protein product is CASSQEWDRAYNEQFF.

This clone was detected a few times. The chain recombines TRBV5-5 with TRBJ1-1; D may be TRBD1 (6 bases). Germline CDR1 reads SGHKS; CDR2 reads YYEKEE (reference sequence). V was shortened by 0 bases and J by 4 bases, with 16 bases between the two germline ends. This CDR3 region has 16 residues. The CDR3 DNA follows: TGTGCCAGCAGCTTGGGCGGCGGGGGCCATGGCACTGAAGCTTTCTTT. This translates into CASSLGGGGHGTEAFF.

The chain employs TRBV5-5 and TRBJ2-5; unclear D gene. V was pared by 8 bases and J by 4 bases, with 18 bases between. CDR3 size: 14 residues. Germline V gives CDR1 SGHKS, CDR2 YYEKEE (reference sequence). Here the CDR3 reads CASCPMSARETQYF. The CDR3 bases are TGTGCCAGTTGTCCTATGAGTGCGCGAGAGACCCAGTACTTC.

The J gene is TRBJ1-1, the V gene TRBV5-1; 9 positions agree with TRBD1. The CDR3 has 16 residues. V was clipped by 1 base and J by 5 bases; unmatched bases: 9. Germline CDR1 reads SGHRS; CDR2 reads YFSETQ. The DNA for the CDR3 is TGCGCCAGCAGCTTGTCCCCGGGACAGGGTTGGACTGAAGCTTTCTTT. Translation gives CASSLSPGQGWTEAFF.

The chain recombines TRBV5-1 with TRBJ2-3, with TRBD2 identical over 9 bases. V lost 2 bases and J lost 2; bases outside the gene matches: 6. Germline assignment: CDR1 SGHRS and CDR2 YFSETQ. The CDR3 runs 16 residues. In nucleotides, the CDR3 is TGCGCCAGCAGCTTTGGCGGGGGGGCCAACACAGATACGCAGTATTTT. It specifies CASSFGGGANTDTQYF.

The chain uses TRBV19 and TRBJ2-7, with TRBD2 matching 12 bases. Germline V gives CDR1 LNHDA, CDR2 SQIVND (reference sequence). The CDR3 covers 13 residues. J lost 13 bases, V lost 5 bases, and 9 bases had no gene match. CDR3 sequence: CASSLRTSGVLYF. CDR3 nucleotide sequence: TGTGCCAGTAGTCTCCGGACTAGCGGGGTATTATACTTC.

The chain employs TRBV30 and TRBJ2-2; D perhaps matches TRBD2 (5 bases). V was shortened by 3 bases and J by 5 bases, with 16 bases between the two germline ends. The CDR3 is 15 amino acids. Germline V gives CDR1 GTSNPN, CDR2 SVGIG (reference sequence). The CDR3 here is CAWRAIARRTGELFF. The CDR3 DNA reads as TGTGCCTGGAGGGCGATAGCGAGGCGGACCGGGGAGCTGTTTTTT. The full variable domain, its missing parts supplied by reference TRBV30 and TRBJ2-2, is SQTIHQWPATLVQPVGSPLSLECTVEGTSNPNLYWYRQAAGRGLQLLFYSVGIGQISSEVPQNLSASRPQDRQFILSSKKLLLSDSGFYLCAWRAIARRTGELFFGEGSRLTVL.

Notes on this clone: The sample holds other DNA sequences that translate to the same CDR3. CDR3 region: CASSEGTDTQYF. The CDR3 DNA reads as TGTGCCAGCAGTGAGGGAACAGATACGCAGTATTTT. V gene TRBV2 combines with J gene TRBJ2-3; D ambiguous. This CDR3 spans 12 amino acids. The germline V gene has CDR1 SNHLY and CDR2 FYNNEI. V was trimmed by 3 bases and J by 3 bases, leaving 4 bases between them. Together with reference TRBV2 and TRBJ2-3, the CDR3 gives the full variable domain: EPEVTQTPSHQVTQMGQEVILRCVPISNHLYFYWYRQILGQKVEFLVSFYNNEISEKSEIFDDQFSVERPDGSNFTLKIRSTKLEDSAMYFCASSEGTDTQYFGPGTRLTVL.

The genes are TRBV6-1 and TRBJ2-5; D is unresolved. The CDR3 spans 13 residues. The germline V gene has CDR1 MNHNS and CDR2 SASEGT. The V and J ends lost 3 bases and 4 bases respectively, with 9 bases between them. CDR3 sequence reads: CASSDSGRETQYF. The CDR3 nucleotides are TGTGCCAGCAGTGATTCAGGAAGAGAGACCCAGTACTTC.

The CDR3 nucleotides are TGTGCCTGTCCCGGGGCGGGGTTCCACTATGGCTACACCTTC. This encodes CACPGAGFHYGYTF. V gene TRBV30 combines with J gene TRBJ1-2, with D perhaps TRBD1 (5 bases). The V and J ends lost 6 bases and 3 bases respectively, with 17 bases between them. The germline V gene has CDR1 GTSNPN and CDR2 SVGIG (reference sequence). The CDR3 runs to 14 residues.

The CDR3 loop is CASSFDRPSPLHF. CDR3 bases: TGTGCCAGCAGTTTTGACAGACCTTCACCCCTCCACTTT. The chain couples TRBV12-3 or TRBV12-4 to TRBJ1-6; D is perhaps TRBD1 (5 bases). V lost 3 bases, J lost 9 bases, and 9 bases lay in between. The CDR3 is made up of 13 amino acids.

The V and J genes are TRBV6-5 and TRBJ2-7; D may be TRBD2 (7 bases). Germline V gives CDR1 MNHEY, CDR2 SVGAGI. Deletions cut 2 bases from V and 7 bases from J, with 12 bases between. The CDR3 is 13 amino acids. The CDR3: CASSYRGGWEQYF. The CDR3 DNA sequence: TGTGCCAGCAGTTACAGGGGGGGGTGGGAGCAGTACTTC.

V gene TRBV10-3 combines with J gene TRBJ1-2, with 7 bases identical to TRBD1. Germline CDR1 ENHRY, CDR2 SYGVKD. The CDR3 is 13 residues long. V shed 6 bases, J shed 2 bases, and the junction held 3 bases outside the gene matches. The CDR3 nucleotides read TGTGCCATCAGGGGGACAGCCAACTATGGCTACACCTTC. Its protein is CAIRGTANYGYTF.

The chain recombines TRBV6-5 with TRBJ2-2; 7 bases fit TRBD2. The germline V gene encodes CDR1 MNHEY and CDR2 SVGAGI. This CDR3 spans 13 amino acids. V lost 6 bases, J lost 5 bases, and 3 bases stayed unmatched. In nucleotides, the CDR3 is TGTGCCAGCAGCCGCGGGGGAACCGGGGAGCTGTTTTTT. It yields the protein CASSRGGTGELFF.

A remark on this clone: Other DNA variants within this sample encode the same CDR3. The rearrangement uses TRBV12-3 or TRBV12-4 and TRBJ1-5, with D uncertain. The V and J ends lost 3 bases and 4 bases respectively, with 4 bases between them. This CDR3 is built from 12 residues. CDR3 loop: CASSFSNQPQHF. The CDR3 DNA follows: TGTGCCAGCAGTTTTTCAAATCAGCCCCAGCATTTT.

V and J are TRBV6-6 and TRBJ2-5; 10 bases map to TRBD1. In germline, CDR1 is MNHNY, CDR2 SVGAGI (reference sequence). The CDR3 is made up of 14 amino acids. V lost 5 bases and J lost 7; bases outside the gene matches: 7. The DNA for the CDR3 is TGTGCCAGCAGTAAGGGAGGGGACAGGGGGACCCAGTACTTC. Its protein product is CASSKGGDRGTQYF.

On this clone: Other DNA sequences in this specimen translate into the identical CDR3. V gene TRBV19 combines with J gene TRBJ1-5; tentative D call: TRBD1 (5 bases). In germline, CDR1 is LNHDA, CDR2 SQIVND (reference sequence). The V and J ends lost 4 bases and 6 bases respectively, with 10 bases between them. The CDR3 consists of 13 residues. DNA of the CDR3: TGTGCCAGTAGTAGGCAGGGTGGTCAGCCCCAGCATTTT. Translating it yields CASSRQGGQPQHF.

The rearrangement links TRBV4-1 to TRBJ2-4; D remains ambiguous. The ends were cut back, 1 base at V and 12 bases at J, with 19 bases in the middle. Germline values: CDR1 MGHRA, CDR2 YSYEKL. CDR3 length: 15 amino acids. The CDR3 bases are TGCGCCAGCAGCCAAGGCCGGGCCGAGAGTGTGGGTCAGTACTTC. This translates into CASSQGRAESVGQYF.

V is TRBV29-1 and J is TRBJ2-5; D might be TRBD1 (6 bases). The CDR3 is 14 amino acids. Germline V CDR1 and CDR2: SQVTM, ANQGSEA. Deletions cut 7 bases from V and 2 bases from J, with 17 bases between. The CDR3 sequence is CSASGQSTQETQYF. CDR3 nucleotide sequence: TGCAGCGCCTCTGGACAGAGCACACAAGAGACCCAGTACTTC.

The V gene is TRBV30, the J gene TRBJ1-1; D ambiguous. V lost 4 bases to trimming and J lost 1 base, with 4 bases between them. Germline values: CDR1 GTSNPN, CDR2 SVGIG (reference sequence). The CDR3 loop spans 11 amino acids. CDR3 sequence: CAWKENTEAFF. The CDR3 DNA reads TGTGCCTGGAAGGAGAACACTGAAGCTTTCTTT.